Detailed here is one TCR beta chain. The antigen remains unidentified. CDR1 is SGHVS, CDR2 FQNEAQ, per germline. CDR3 length: 13 residues. With 1 base removed from V and 1 base from J, the gap between germline ends came to 4 bases. This entry comes from a study of PD-L1 blockade in urothelial cancer. Looking at the study overall: Chemotherapy regimens numbering 0 to 3 had been given to patients. At 6 weeks and at 3 weeks (second dose) after treatment start, blood was analyzed.

Measured with immunoSEQ multiplex PCR; TCRdb has only the in-frame clones, and not every one. This sample yields about 45,000 clones, of which about 88% are seen a single time; 20% to 30% belongs to the top ten. Indicated time point: pretreatment peripheral blood. The study, taken as a whole, reports: Tumor-associated clones in blood expanded more at 3 weeks in durable-benefit patients.

The rearrangement joins TRBV7-8 to TRBJ1-1, with D hard to call. This specimen was PBMCs, taken around atezolizumab (anti-PD-L1) treatment. The TCR originated in a donor aged 40 or over with urothelial cancer. The chain's CDR3 is CASSLVANTEAFF. The CDR3 coding sequence is TGTGCCAGCAGCTTAGTGGCGAACACTGAAGCTTTCTTT.